Below are 23 T cell receptor beta chains sequenced from a single sample in a study of blood T cell repertoires in COVID-19. Clones were sequenced by immunoSEQ multiplex PCR, and TCRdb holds only the in-frame ones, with some missing. The table includes a few hundred thousand clones, 70% to 90% detected once. Sequenced sample: peripheral blood. These receptors were collected from a woman in her forties or fifties with acute or convalescent COVID-19.

The rearrangement joins TRBV6-2 or TRBV6-3 to TRBJ1-2; 10 nucleotides match TRBD1. The germline V gene encodes CDR1 MNHEY and CDR2 SVGEGT. The CDR3 totals 15 residues. After removal of 5 bases from V and 5 bases from J, the junction contained 8 bases not matched to a gene. CDR3 in DNA: TGTGCCAGCAGTGCCTTCGACAGGGGGCTGTATGGCTACACCTTC. Encoded protein: CASSAFDRGLYGYTF.

The V and J genes are TRBV10-2 and TRBJ2-7; weak D call: TRBD2 (5 bases). Trimming stripped 7 bases from V and 5 bases from J, with 12 bases between. CDR1 WSHSY and CDR2 SAAADI come from the germline V gene. CDR3 length equals 12 residues. CDR3 amino acids: CASTDTRDEQYF. The CDR3 DNA is TGCGCCAGCACCGACACGCGGGACGAGCAGTACTTC.

The chain is built from TRBV27 and TRBJ1-2; the D gene is possibly TRBD1 (5 bases). V lost 7 bases and J 5 bases, leaving 14 bases between the germline ends. The germline V gene encodes CDR1 MNHEY and CDR2 SMNVEV (reference sequence). The CDR3 totals 13 residues. Written as DNA, the CDR3 is TGTGCCAGCACCTTAGGTGGGGCGTATGGCTACACCTTC. It codes for CASTLGGAYGYTF.

This chain connects TRBV4-1 to TRBJ2-1; 12 nucleotides match TRBD2. This CDR3 has 16 amino acids. CDR1 and CDR2 from the germline V gene are MGHRA and YSYEKL. Trimming took 3 bases from V and 9 from J; bases not matched to a gene: 9. Here the CDR3 DNA reads TGCGCCAGCAGCCATCCGGGACTAGCGGGTACGGGTGAGCAGTTCTTC. Encoded protein: CASSHPGLAGTGEQFF.

The rearrangement links TRBV29-1 to TRBJ2-1; D is unresolved. Germline CDR1 and CDR2: SQVTM and ANQGSEA. The CDR3 consists of 14 residues. Trimming took 4 bases from V and 0 from J, leaving 10 bases between them. This CDR3 reads CSVVFMSSYNEQFF. DNA of the CDR3: TGCAGCGTTGTTTTTATGAGCTCCTACAATGAGCAGTTCTTC.

This chain uses TRBV5-1 with TRBJ1-6; the D gene is possibly TRBD1 (5 bases). This CDR3 region has 14 residues. V dropped 3 bases and J dropped 8 bases, with 12 bases sitting between them. Germline-derived CDR1 and CDR2 are SGHRS and YFSETQ. The CDR3 sequence: CASSWLGEDSPLHF. CDR3 nucleotide sequence: TGCGCCAGCAGCTGGCTAGGGGAAGATTCACCCCTCCACTTT.

The rearrangement links TRBV4-2 to TRBJ2-7; TRBD2 aligns across 14 bases. Germline V gene data show CDR1 as LGHNA and CDR2 as YNFKEQ. The CDR3 extends over 18 amino acids. V shed 0 bases, J shed 6 bases, and the junction held 10 bases outside the gene matches. The CDR3 sequence: CASSQERGLAGVLGEQYF. As DNA, the CDR3 is TGTGCCAGCAGCCAAGAAAGGGGACTAGCGGGGGTCCTCGGCGAGCAGTACTTC.

This chain links TRBV7-2 with TRBJ2-7; 8 nucleotides line up with TRBD2. The CDR3 totals 15 residues. The germline gives CDR1 SGHTA, CDR2 FQGNSA. Unmatched junction bases numbered 6, after V lost 2 bases and J lost 3 bases. The CDR3 region has the DNA TGTGCCAGCAGCTTACTAGCGGGCGCCCACTACGAGCAGTACTTC. Protein sequence: CASSLLAGAHYEQYF. The variable domain in full, completed from reference TRBV7-2 and TRBJ2-7, reads GAGVSQSPSNKVTEKGKDVELRCDPISGHTALYWYRQSLGQGLEFLIYFQGNSAPDKSGLPSDRFSAERTGGSVSTLTIQRTQQEDSAVYLCASSLLAGAHYEQYFGPGTRLTVT.

This clone has a single count. The chain recombines TRBV7-8 with TRBJ1-3, with D perhaps TRBD1 (5 bases). Looked up from germline, CDR1 is SGHVS and CDR2 is FQNEAQ. The CDR3 length is 12 residues. Trimming stripped 7 bases from V and 9 bases from J, with 13 bases between. The CDR3 reads CASTPTGGTIYF. CDR3 DNA sequence: TGTGCCAGCACCCCAACCGGGGGCACCATATATTTT.

This chain uses TRBV7-7 with TRBJ2-2, with 8 nucleotides matching TRBD1. V lost 6 bases and J lost 4; bases outside the gene matches: 4. Germline-derived CDR1 and CDR2 are SSHAT and FNYEAQ (reference sequence). This CDR3 spans 14 amino acids. The CDR3 is CASRGTGTTGELFF. The CDR3 coding sequence is TGTGCCAGCAGAGGGACAGGAACCACCGGGGAGCTGTTTTTT.

V usage is TRBV3-1 (or the pseudogene TRBV3-2) and J usage is TRBJ2-7, with D perhaps TRBD2 (6 bases). V was trimmed by 1 base and J by 5 bases, leaving 15 bases between them. CDR3 length: 15 residues. Germline CDR1 and CDR2: LGHDT and YNNKEL (reference sequence). The CDR3 bases are TGTGCCAGCAGCCAAGGGGGGGTGTTTAGTGACGAGCAGTACTTC. Protein sequence: CASSQGGVFSDEQYF.

This clone was observed a single time. The V and J genes are TRBV10-3 and TRBJ2-3; the match to TRBD2 covers 10 bases. Germline V gene sequence: CDR1 ENHRY, CDR2 SYGVKD. The ends lost 8 bases at V and 0 bases at J; junction bases unmatched: 2. The CDR3 consists of 14 residues. The CDR3 region is CAIQTSGSTDTQYF. The CDR3 DNA reads as TGTGCCATCCAGACTAGCGGGAGCACAGATACGCAGTATTTT.

V usage is TRBV7-9 and J usage is TRBJ1-2; D remains ambiguous. Trimming pared 7 bases from V and 0 bases from J, leaving 12 bases between. The germline V gene encodes CDR1 SEHNR and CDR2 FQNEAQ (reference sequence). This CDR3 is 14 amino acids long. Here the CDR3 DNA reads TGTGCCAGCATATACGGGGTATCTAACTATGGCTACACCTTC. Translation: CASIYGVSNYGYTF.

The chain combines TRBV4-3 with TRBJ2-5; TRBD2 is a possible D gene (5 bases). Germline V gene sequence: CDR1 LGHNA, CDR2 YSLEER. The V and J ends lost 0 bases and 5 bases respectively, with 25 bases between them. The CDR3 sequence is 19 residues long. The CDR3 loop is CASSQDKAQTGFDWETQYF. The CDR3 bases are TGCGCCAGCAGCCAAGACAAAGCCCAGACGGGGTTCGATTGGGAGACCCAGTACTTC.

This rearrangement joins TRBV21-1 to TRBJ2-4; TRBD2, the D gene given by the table, was not confirmed from the DNA. TRBV21-1 is a listed pseudogene. The CDR3 length is 16 residues. CDR3 nucleotide sequence: TGTGCCAGCAGCACACTAGTCCCACTAGCCAAAAACATTCAGTACTTC. It specifies CASSTLVPLAKNIQYF.

The V call is TRBV6-6, the J call TRBJ2-5; 9 bases align to TRBD2. This CDR3 is 17 amino acids long. The J segment lost 5 bases and the V segment lost 5 bases, leaving 15 bases of the junction unmatched. Germline V gene lookup returns CDR1 MNHNY and CDR2 SVGAGI (reference sequence). The CDR3 loop reads CASSPSHSGGKRETQYF. The DNA for the CDR3 is TGTGCCAGCAGTCCATCTCACAGCGGGGGGAAGAGGGAGACCCAGTACTTC.

The gene calls are TRBV5-6 and TRBJ1-1; D might be TRBD1 (6 bases). The germline V gene has CDR1 SGHDT and CDR2 YYEEEE. The CDR3 runs 15 residues. V lost 1 base and J lost 4, with 14 bases in between. The CDR3: CASSLWGTPLTEAFF. The CDR3 coding sequence is TGTGCCAGCAGCTTGTGGGGGACACCCCTCACTGAAGCTTTCTTT.

Only one count was recorded for this clone. The chain carries TRBV10-3 and TRBJ1-1; no clear D. The CDR3 length is 15 residues. CDR1 is ENHRY and CDR2 is SYGVKD in the germline V gene. Trimming pared 10 bases from V and 2 bases from J, leaving 20 bases between. Here the CDR3 reads CATVPSESGNTEAFF. CDR3 bases: TGTGCCACCGTCCCAAGCGAGAGCGGAAACACTGAAGCTTTCTTT.

This sequence joins TRBV29-1 and TRBJ1-1, with D unclear. V was cut by 5 bases and J by 0 bases, with 10 bases left in between. CDR3 length equals 13 residues. Germline CDR1 SQVTM, CDR2 ANQGSEA. The CDR3: CSVKQLLNTEAFF. The CDR3, as DNA: TGCAGCGTTAAACAGCTATTGAACACTGAAGCTTTCTTT.

The V and J genes are TRBV30 and TRBJ2-2; D perhaps matches TRBD2 (6 bases). Germline CDR1 reads GTSNPN; CDR2 reads SVGIG (reference sequence). The CDR3 consists of 15 residues. V was clipped by 4 bases and J by 3 bases, with 15 bases between them. CDR3 sequence (DNA): TGTGCCTGGACCGGGGGAAGATTCTACACCGGGGAGCTGTTTTTT. Its protein product is CAWTGGRFYTGELFF.

The rearrangement uses TRBV18 and TRBJ2-1; a weak D match, TRBD2 (6 bases). V was clipped by 3 bases and J by 7 bases, with 16 bases between them. This CDR3 contains 15 residues. From germline, CDR1 is KGHSH and CDR2 LQKENI. CDR3 protein: CASSPPEGTFNEQFF. In DNA form, the CDR3 reads TGTGCCAGCTCACCTCCCGAGGGGACTTTTAATGAGCAGTTCTTC.

The chain carries TRBV4-3 and TRBJ2-1; a possible D gene is TRBD2 (5 bases). Looked up from germline, CDR1 is LGHNA and CDR2 is YSLEER. With 0 bases removed from V and 15 bases from J, the gap between germline ends came to 18 bases. The CDR3 totals 14 residues. CDR3 nucleotide sequence: TGCGCCAGCAGCCAAGACCTTTGGACTGCCATGGGGTTCTTC. Translation: CASSQDLWTAMGFF.

The rearrangement uses TRBV7-9 and TRBJ1-5; TRBD1 aligns across 7 bases. The CDR3 totals 15 residues. The V gene's germline CDR1 is SEHNR and CDR2 FQNEAQ (reference sequence). Unmatched junction bases numbered 2, after V lost 1 base and J lost 2 bases. The DNA for the CDR3 is TGTGCCAGCAGCTTAGAAGACAGGGGCAATCAGCCCCAGCATTTT. Amino acid sequence: CASSLEDRGNQPQHF. The variable domain in full, completed from reference TRBV7-9 and TRBJ1-5, reads DTGVSQNPRHKITKRGQNVTFRCDPISEHNRLYWYRQTLGQGPEFLTYFQNEAQLEKSRLLSDRFSAERPKGSFSTLEIQRTEQGDSAMYLCASSLEDRGNQPQHFGDGTRLSIL.